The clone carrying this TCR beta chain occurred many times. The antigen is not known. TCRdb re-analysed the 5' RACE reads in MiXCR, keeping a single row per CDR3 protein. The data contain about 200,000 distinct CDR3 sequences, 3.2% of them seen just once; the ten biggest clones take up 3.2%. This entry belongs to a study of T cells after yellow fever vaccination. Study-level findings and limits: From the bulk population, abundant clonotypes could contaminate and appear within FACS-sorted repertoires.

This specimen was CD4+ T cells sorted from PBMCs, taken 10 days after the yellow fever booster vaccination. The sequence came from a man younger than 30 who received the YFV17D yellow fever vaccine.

CDR3 sequence reads: CASSQAWAIPSSGANVLTF. CDR3 DNA: TGCGCCAGCAGCCAAGCCTGGGCGATCCCGAGCTCTGGGGCCAACGTCCTGACTTTC. The V call is TRBV4-3, the J call TRBJ2-6; no firm D call. The germline V and J ends were trimmed by 1 base and 0 bases, with 16 bases remaining between them. The CDR3 totals 19 residues. CDR1 is LGHNA, CDR2 YSLEER, per germline.